The 29 T cell receptor beta chains below all came from one sample that was sequenced in a study of tumor T cells in aggressive B-cell lymphoma. This table comes from immunoSEQ multiplex PCR, and its TCRdb copy is limited to in-frame clones, with some not included. The sample records over 2,000 clones, around 94% being singletons. The sequenced sample was tumor tissue. These TCRs come from an adult with diffuse large B cell lymphoma.

The chain recombines TRBV5-5 with TRBJ2-5; 7 positions match TRBD1. In germline, CDR1 is SGHKS, CDR2 YYEKEE (reference sequence). CDR3 length: 14 residues. V gave up 4 bases and J gave up 2 bases; unmatched junction bases: 5. In DNA form, the CDR3 reads TGTGCCAGCAGCCCTGGGACAGCACAAGAGACCCAGTACTTC. Amino acids: CASSPGTAQETQYF.

The chain links TRBV18 to TRBJ2-7, with 8 bases aligning to TRBD1. The V segment lost 3 bases and the J segment 7 bases; nucleotides outside the gene matches: 11. The CDR3 loop spans 15 amino acids. Germline V gives CDR1 KGHSH, CDR2 LQKENI. This chain's CDR3 is CASSPNLDRGREQYF. The CDR3 DNA reads as TGTGCCAGCTCACCCAACCTTGACAGGGGTCGAGAGCAGTACTTC.

This rearrangement joins TRBV20-1 to TRBJ2-7; no definite D call. The length of the CDR3 is 11 residues. Trimming cost V 4 bases and J 1 base, with 5 bases left between them. CDR1 is DFQATT, CDR2 SNEGSKA, per germline (reference sequence). In DNA form, the CDR3 reads TGCAGTGCTATCGAGTCCTACGAGCAGTACTTC. Residues: CSAIESYEQYF.

V gene TRBV7-3 combines with J gene TRBJ2-4; 8 nucleotides match TRBD2. Trimming took 5 bases from V and 9 from J; bases not matched to a gene: 12. CDR1 and CDR2 from the germline V gene are SGHTA and FQGTGA. This CDR3 contains 15 residues. The CDR3 bases are TGTGCCAGCAGCGCATTAGGACTAGCAGACGGCATTCAGTACTTC. Translating gives CASSALGLADGIQYF.

J is TRBJ2-6 and V is TRBV15, with a possible D match to TRBD2 (5 bases). From germline, CDR1 is LNHNV and CDR2 YYDKDF (reference sequence). The V and J ends lost 0 bases and 3 bases respectively, with 6 bases between them. The CDR3 extends over 15 amino acids. CDR3 loop: CATSRDRGGANVLTF. The CDR3 DNA follows: TGTGCCACCAGCAGAGATCGGGGTGGGGCCAACGTCCTGACTTTC.

The chain uses TRBV18 and TRBJ1-1, with 7 bases aligning to TRBD1. V shed 1 base, J shed 0 bases, and the junction held 5 bases outside the gene matches. In germline, CDR1 is KGHSH, CDR2 LQKENI. The CDR3 length is 16 residues. CDR3 loop: CASSPRAQGLNTEAFF. The CDR3 DNA follows: TGTGCCAGCTCACCACGAGCACAGGGGCTGAACACTGAAGCTTTCTTT.

On this clone: Compared with germline, one end of the junction differs, possibly owing to a read error. The V call is TRBV25-1, the J call TRBJ2-2; 7 nucleotides agree with TRBD1. The CDR3 is made up of 16 amino acids. CDR1 and CDR2 (germline): MGHDK, SYGVNS. The CDR3, as DNA: TGTGCCAGCAGTGAATACCGGACAGGCCGCACCGGGAAGCTGTTTTTT. It specifies CASSEYRTGRTGKLFF.

The V and J genes are TRBV18 and TRBJ2-3; no definite D call. CDR3 length: 17 amino acids. Trimming removed 3 bases at V and 2 bases at J, with 18 bases between. The germline V gene encodes CDR1 KGHSH and CDR2 LQKENI. CDR3 region: CASSPSRYPTNTDTQYF. The CDR3 DNA sequence: TGTGCCAGCTCACCTAGCCGCTACCCTACTAACACAGATACGCAGTATTTT.

Notes on this clone: A junction end diverges from the germline sequence, so it may reflect a read error. Other DNA sequences from this sample encode an identical CDR3 as well. The chain employs TRBV5-1 and TRBJ1-3; D not resolved. CDR1 and CDR2 from the germline V gene are SGHRS and YFSETQ. The CDR3 has 15 amino acids. As DNA, the CDR3 is TGCGCCAGCAGCTTGGACCCCGACGCTAGGAACACTATATATTTT. Translating it yields CASSLDPDARNTIYF.

V and J are TRBV5-1 and TRBJ2-7; possibly TRBD2 for D (6 bases). Per the germline V gene, CDR1 is SGHRS and CDR2 is YFSETQ. This CDR3 contains 14 residues. V gave up 4 bases and J gave up 2 bases, with 13 bases separating them. The CDR3 protein is CASSTGLSAYEQYF. The DNA of the CDR3 is TGCGCCAGCAGCACAGGACTATCCGCCTACGAGCAGTACTTC.

As DNA, the CDR3 is TGCGCCAGCAGCCAAGATAGCTCCGGACAGAGGGGCTACAATGAGCAGTTCTTC. This sequence encodes CASSQDSSGQRGYNEQFF. J is TRBJ2-1 and V is TRBV4-3, with D possibly matching TRBD1 (6 bases). The CDR3 totals 18 residues. Trimming removed 0 bases at V and 3 bases at J, with 18 bases between. The germline gives CDR1 LGHNA, CDR2 YSLEER.

CDR3 residues: CASSQPQDTATQYF. In DNA, the CDR3 is TGCGCCAGCAGCCAACCCCAGGACACGGCTACGCAGTATTTT. The chain carries TRBV5-1 and TRBJ2-3; a possible D gene is TRBD1 (5 bases). Trimming left V 4 bases short and J 8 bases short, with 17 bases between. CDR1 is SGHRS, CDR2 YFSETQ, per germline. The CDR3 runs 14 residues.

This sequence joins TRBV28 and TRBJ1-5, with TRBD1 matching 7 bases. The junction had 6 bases not matched to a gene; V was cut back by 4 bases and J by 6 bases. This CDR3 is 14 amino acids long. From germline, CDR1 is MDHEN and CDR2 SYDVKM. Written as DNA, the CDR3 is TGTGCCAGCAGTTGGAAGGGGGCCTCTCAGCCCCAGCATTTT. This gives the protein CASSWKGASQPQHF. The full variable domain, completed using reference TRBV28 and TRBJ1-5, is DVKVTQSSRYLVKRTGEKVFLECVQDMDHENMFWYRQDPGLGLRLIYFSYDVKMKEKGDIPEGYSVSREKKERFSLILESASTNQTSMYLCASSWKGASQPQHFGDGTRLSIL.

The CDR3 sequence is CASSIASSGLAAYEQYF. CDR3 nucleotide sequence: TGTGCCAGTAGTATAGCTAGCTCGGGACTAGCGGCCTACGAGCAGTACTTC. This sequence joins TRBV19 and TRBJ2-7, with 11 bases fitting TRBD2. This CDR3 contains 17 residues. V was pared by 1 base and J by 2 bases, with 7 bases of the junction left unmatched. Per the germline V gene, CDR1 is LNHDA and CDR2 is SQIVND (reference sequence).

J is TRBJ1-3 and V is TRBV30; 7 bases align to TRBD1. With 0 bases clipped from V and 2 bases from J, the junction kept 1 base outside the gene matches. Germline V lookup: CDR1 GTSNPN, CDR2 SVGIG (reference sequence). The CDR3 is 14 amino acids. CDR3 DNA sequence: TGTGCCTGGAGTGTGACAGGGCCTGGAAACACCATATATTTT. Translated: CAWSVTGPGNTIYF.

The chain is built from TRBV6-5 and TRBJ2-2; D uncertain. V lost 7 bases and J 1 base, leaving 7 bases between the germline ends. Looked up from germline, CDR1 is MNHEY and CDR2 is SVGAGI. This CDR3 spans 13 amino acids. Here the CDR3 reads CASKPGNTGELFF. The DNA for the CDR3 is TGTGCCAGCAAACCAGGGAACACCGGGGAGCTGTTTTTT.

V and J are TRBV7-2 and TRBJ2-2, with 7 bases matching TRBD1. The V gene's germline CDR1 is SGHTA and CDR2 FQGNSA. The CDR3 extends over 15 amino acids. Losses at the gene ends were 2 bases for V and 5 bases for J; bases not matched to a gene: 5. CDR3 protein: CASSLSQGRTGELFF. The CDR3 DNA reads TGTGCCAGCAGCTTATCACAGGGGAGAACCGGGGAGCTGTTTTTT.

This chain joins TRBV19 and TRBJ1-2, with D possibly being TRBD1 (6 bases). The CDR3 length is 16 residues. V was trimmed by 4 bases and J by 2 bases, leaving 17 bases between them. Germline CDR1 LNHDA, CDR2 SQIVND (reference sequence). CDR3 residues: CASSTTGHKKNYGYTF. The CDR3, as DNA: TGTGCCAGTAGTACAACGGGACACAAAAAGAACTATGGCTACACCTTC.

The V gene is TRBV28, the J gene TRBJ2-7; tentative D call: TRBD2 (6 bases). This CDR3 has 12 residues. The germline V gene has CDR1 MDHEN and CDR2 SYDVKM. Trimming took off 7 bases at V and 2 bases at J, with 9 bases between the two ends. Here the CDR3 reads CASTREPYEQYF. In DNA, the CDR3 is TGTGCCAGCACTCGGGAGCCCTACGAGCAGTACTTC.

The chain carries TRBV15 and TRBJ1-5, with D tentatively TRBD1 (6 bases). The CDR3 has 14 amino acids. Trimming stripped 7 bases from V and 2 bases from J, with 12 bases between. Per the germline V gene, CDR1 is LNHNV and CDR2 is YYDKDF (reference sequence). The chain's CDR3 is CATKVGGGNQPQHF. DNA for the CDR3: TGTGCCACCAAGGTAGGGGGGGGCAATCAGCCCCAGCATTTT. The full variable domain, its missing parts supplied by reference TRBV15 and TRBJ1-5, is DAMVIQNPRYQVTQFGKPVTLSCSQTLNHNVMYWYQQKSSQAPKLLFHYYDKDFNNEADTPDNFQSRRPNTSFCFLDIRSPGLGDTAMYLCATKVGGGNQPQHFGDGTRLSIL.

The rearrangement joins TRBV9 to TRBJ1-6; D possibly corresponds to TRBD1 (5 bases). With 4 bases removed from V and 12 bases from J, the gap between germline ends came to 20 bases. The V gene's germline CDR1 is SGDLS and CDR2 YYNGEE. The CDR3 spans 15 residues. In nucleotides, the CDR3 is TGTGCCAGCAGCACCTCCGGGACTGGGACGGTACCCCTCCACTTT. This translates into CASSTSGTGTVPLHF.

J is TRBJ2-7 and V is TRBV5-1, with 7 positions matching TRBD1. V lost 4 bases to trimming and J lost 2 bases; unmatched junction nucleotides: 15. CDR1 SGHRS and CDR2 YFSETQ come from the germline V gene. The CDR3 runs to 17 residues. CDR3 protein: CASSQGVVQGRTYEQYF. In nucleotides, the CDR3 is TGCGCCAGCAGCCAGGGGGTGGTACAGGGGCGAACCTACGAGCAGTACTTC.

The chain carries TRBV14 and TRBJ1-4; D remains ambiguous. The CDR3 has 16 amino acids. Germline loops: CDR1 SGHDN, CDR2 FVKESK. The V end was cut by 1 base, the J end by 0 bases, with 9 bases between. The CDR3 coding sequence is TGTGCCAGCAGCCAAGTCCTGGCAGCAACTAATGAAAAACTGTTTTTT. It encodes CASSQVLAATNEKLFF. Looking up the rest from reference TRBV14 and TRBJ1-4 gives the full variable domain: EAGVTQFPSHSVIEKGQTVTLRCDPISGHDNLYWYRRVMGKEIKFLLHFVKESKQDESGMPNNRFLAERTGGTYSTLKVQPAELEDSGVYFCASSQVLAATNEKLFFGSGTQLSVL.

CDR3 in DNA: TGTGCCAGCAGCGAAGCCGGGGGGGCCAGAGATACGCAGTATTTT. As protein: CASSEAGGARDTQYF. V is TRBV4-2 and J is TRBJ2-3; 8 nucleotides match TRBD2. This CDR3 is built from 15 residues. Per germline, CDR1 LGHNA and CDR2 YNFKEQ. J was trimmed by 5 bases and V by 5 bases; bases with no gene match: 9.

The V gene is TRBV5-1, the J gene TRBJ2-5, with 12 bases fitting TRBD2. V lost 4 bases and J lost 5; bases outside the gene matches: 6. This CDR3 has 15 amino acids. Germline loops: CDR1 SGHRS, CDR2 YFSETQ. CDR3 sequence: CASSPRLAGAETQYF. The CDR3 bases are TGCGCCAGCAGCCCCAGACTAGCGGGAGCTGAGACCCAGTACTTC. The full variable domain, its missing parts supplied by reference TRBV5-1 and TRBJ2-5, is KAGVTQTPRYLIKTRGQQVTLSCSPISGHRSVSWYQQTPGQGLQFLFEYFSETQRNKGNFPGRFSGRQFSNSRSEMNVSTLELGDSALYLCASSPRLAGAETQYFGPGTRLLVL.

J is TRBJ1-1 and V is TRBV27; TRBD1 is a possible D gene (6 bases). Germline CDR1 is MNHEY and CDR2 is SMNVEV (reference sequence). The CDR3 loop spans 14 amino acids. Trimming shortened V by 3 bases and J by 0 bases, and 8 bases separated the two germline ends. The CDR3 bases are TGTGCCAGCAGTTTCAGGGGCGTGAACACTGAAGCTTTCTTT. Amino acids: CASSFRGVNTEAFF.

The V gene is TRBV19, the J gene TRBJ1-4; D gene uncertain. Deletions cut 5 bases from V and 5 bases from J, with 6 bases between. Germline values: CDR1 LNHDA, CDR2 SQIVND (reference sequence). The CDR3 loop spans 12 amino acids. CDR3 in amino acids: CASSAQNEKLFF. The CDR3 DNA is TGTGCCAGTAGTGCACAGAATGAAAAACTGTTTTTT. The whole variable domain, filled in from reference TRBV19 and TRBJ1-4, reads DGGITQSPKYLFRKEGQNVTLSCEQNLNHDAMYWYRQDPGQGLRLIYYSQIVNDFQKGDIAEGYSVSREKKESFPLTVTSAQKNPTAFYLCASSAQNEKLFFGSGTQLSVL.

V usage is TRBV28 and J usage is TRBJ2-7; 9 nucleotides align to TRBD1. This CDR3 region has 15 residues. V was clipped by 5 bases and J by 3 bases; unmatched bases: 8. Germline CDR1 is MDHEN and CDR2 is SYDVKM. The CDR3: CASSPRDRVYYEQYF. The CDR3 DNA is TGTGCCAGCAGTCCCCGGGACAGGGTTTACTACGAGCAGTACTTC.

This clone was found once. J is TRBJ2-5 and V is TRBV5-6, with TRBD1 matching 10 bases. This CDR3 is built from 14 residues. Germline CDR1 and CDR2: SGHDT and YYEEEE. Unmatched junction bases numbered 4, after V lost 4 bases and J lost 4 bases. CDR3 residues: CASSPGTGAETQYF. CDR3 in DNA: TGTGCCAGCAGCCCTGGGACAGGGGCAGAGACCCAGTACTTC.